These 24 T cell receptor beta chains share one sample of origin, sequenced in a study of Ad26.COV2.S vaccination and SARS-CoV-2 variants. Profiling relied on immunoSEQ multiplex PCR, and the TCRdb table lists in-frame clones only, not all of them. The table lists approximately 410,000 clones, over 80% of them singletons, with more than 1.5% in the top ten. Treatment denoted: some 20 received Ad26.COV2.S at low or high dose, single or two shots; 5 received placebo; per-sample allocation not given. At day 63 after the first vaccine or placebo injection, samples were drawn. The sequenced sample was peripheral blood, obtained in a trial of Ad26.COV2.S vaccine versus placebo. The receptor set was obtained from a person aged 18 to 59 who received the Ad26.COV2.S COVID-19 vaccine or a placebo.

This clone appeared once. This chain joins TRBV5-1 and TRBJ1-1, with 8 bases aligning to TRBD1. The CDR3 totals 12 residues. Germline CDR1 SGHRS, CDR2 YFSETQ. V was pared by 4 bases and J by 6 bases, with 2 bases of the junction left unmatched. The CDR3 DNA reads TGCGCCAGCAGCCTGGGACAGGCTGAAGCTTTCTTT. It encodes CASSLGQAEAFF. The complete variable domain, with remaining parts taken from reference TRBV5-1 and TRBJ1-1, reads KAGVTQTPRYLIKTRGQQVTLSCSPISGHRSVSWYQQTPGQGLQFLFEYFSETQRNKGNFPGRFSGRQFSNSRSEMNVSTLELGDSALYLCASSLGQAEAFFGQGTRLTVV.

The chain joins TRBV18 to TRBJ1-1; the D is unclear. The V and J ends lost 3 bases and 1 base respectively, with 9 bases between them. Germline V gives CDR1 KGHSH, CDR2 LQKENI. The CDR3 is made up of 14 amino acids. DNA of the CDR3: TGTGCCAGCTCACCGGGGAGGGCGAACACTGAAGCTTTCTTT. Protein product: CASSPGRANTEAFF. The complete variable domain, with remaining parts taken from reference TRBV18 and TRBJ1-1, reads NAGVMQNPRHLVRRRGQEARLRCSPMKGHSHVYWYRQLPEEGLKFMVYLQKENIIDESGMPKERFSAEFPKEGPSILRIQQVVRGDSAAYFCASSPGRANTEAFFGQGTRLTVV.

With respect to this clone: Other DNA sequences in this specimen translate into the identical CDR3. The chain joins TRBV30 to TRBJ2-5; D remains unclear. V gave up 0 bases and J gave up 0 bases, with 5 bases separating them. This CDR3 is built from 13 residues. Looked up from germline, CDR1 is GTSNPN and CDR2 is SVGIG (reference sequence). Written as DNA, the CDR3 is TGTGCCTGGAGTGTAGGGTACCAAGAGACCCAGTACTTC. Translation gives CAWSVGYQETQYF.

The genes are TRBV7-9 and TRBJ2-7; 11 bases match TRBD2. V shed 4 bases, J shed 0 bases, and the junction held 5 bases outside the gene matches. The CDR3 loop spans 16 amino acids. Germline V lookup: CDR1 SEHNR, CDR2 FQNEAQ (reference sequence). Here the CDR3 reads CASSSSGGPYSYEQYF. The CDR3 coding sequence is TGTGCCAGCAGCTCTAGCGGGGGGCCATACTCCTACGAGCAGTACTTC.

The chain has TRBV3-1 (or the pseudogene TRBV3-2) and TRBJ2-5; a possible D gene is TRBD2 (6 bases). Trimming removed 0 bases at V and 7 bases at J, with 24 bases between. This CDR3 is built from 18 residues. Germline V gives CDR1 LGHDT, CDR2 YNNKEL (reference sequence). In DNA form, the CDR3 reads TGTGCCAGCAGCCAAGATAATAACATATGGCGGACTACCGGGACCCAGTACTTC. Translated, it gives CASSQDNNIWRTTGTQYF.

In this sample, this clone turned up once. This chain connects TRBV10-1 to TRBJ1-6; D is perhaps TRBD1 (5 bases). V was clipped by 8 bases and J by 8 bases, with 13 bases between them. This CDR3 contains 13 residues. Germline V gene lookup returns CDR1 WNHNN and CDR2 SYGVQD (reference sequence). This chain's CDR3 is CASRRDLDSPLHF. CDR3 nucleotides: TGCGCCAGCCGTAGGGACCTAGATTCACCCCTCCACTTT.

This rearrangement joins TRBV27 to TRBJ1-5; D gene uncertain. The CDR3 has 16 amino acids. Germline V CDR1 and CDR2: MNHEY, SMNVEV (reference sequence). The V gene lost 2 bases and the J gene lost 0 bases, with 11 bases spanning the gap. CDR3 sequence (DNA): TGTGCCAGCAGTTTAGAGCAGCTCTATAGCAATCAGCCCCAGCATTTT. Protein product: CASSLEQLYSNQPQHF.

The CDR3 reads CASRFGTDYNSPLHF. The CDR3 bases are TGCGCCAGCAGATTCGGGACAGACTATAATTCACCCCTCCACTTT. The chain is built from TRBV4-1 and TRBJ1-6; 7 nucleotides line up with TRBD1. The germline gives CDR1 MGHRA, CDR2 YSYEKL. The trim removed 6 bases at V and 3 bases at J, leaving 5 bases unmatched. The CDR3 length is 15 residues.

J is TRBJ1-5 and V is TRBV12-3 or TRBV12-4; D not resolved. The CDR3 is 12 amino acids. Trimming removed 6 bases at V and 7 bases at J, with 10 bases between. The CDR3 coding sequence is TGTGCCAGCAGCGGAGAGGCCCAGCCCCAGCATTTT. It codes for CASSGEAQPQHF.

This clone was picked up one time. The rearrangement uses TRBV10-1 and TRBJ1-1; D is unclear. The CDR3 covers 17 residues. Germline V gene data show CDR1 as WNHNN and CDR2 as SYGVQD (reference sequence). V was clipped by 2 bases and J by 1 base, with 17 bases between them. The CDR3 DNA is TGCGCCAGCAGTGAGGCCAGCCTTGCATTGGGGAACACTGAAGCTTTCTTT. This encodes CASSEASLALGNTEAFF.

The V call is TRBV9, the J call TRBJ2-5, with 8 positions matching TRBD1. This CDR3 is built from 15 residues. Germline V gene data show CDR1 as SGDLS and CDR2 as YYNGEE. The junction had 6 bases not matched to a gene; V was cut back by 2 bases and J by 3 bases. This chain's CDR3 is CASSVGQAQKETQYF. Here the CDR3 DNA reads TGTGCCAGCAGCGTGGGACAGGCCCAGAAAGAGACCCAGTACTTC.

The CDR3 DNA reads TGTGCCAGCAGTTCCGACAGGGACCCTTTAGAAAAACTGTTTTTT. Translated, it gives CASSSDRDPLEKLFF. The chain employs TRBV27 and TRBJ1-4; 7 nucleotides line up with TRBD1. The V gene end was trimmed by 4 bases and the J gene end by 8 bases; junction bases not matched to a gene: 10. CDR1 and CDR2 from the germline V gene are MNHEY and SMNVEV (reference sequence). CDR3 length: 15 amino acids.

The V gene is TRBV7-9, the J gene TRBJ2-5; D not resolved. The CDR3 runs to 13 residues. Trimming left V 4 bases short and J 5 bases short, with 11 bases between. The germline gives CDR1 SEHNR, CDR2 FQNEAQ (reference sequence). In DNA, the CDR3 is TGTGCCAGCAGCTCCACAGTGGGGGAGACCCAGTACTTC. Amino acid sequence: CASSSTVGETQYF. Full variable domain (outside the CDR3, taken from reference TRBV7-9 and TRBJ2-5): DTGVSQNPRHKITKRGQNVTFRCDPISEHNRLYWYRQTLGQGPEFLTYFQNEAQLEKSRLLSDRFSAERPKGSFSTLEIQRTEQGDSAMYLCASSSTVGETQYFGPGTRLLVL.

The chain couples TRBV6-5 to TRBJ2-7, with D perhaps assigned TRBD1 or TRBD2 (6 bases each). Germline lookup yields CDR1 MNHEY and CDR2 SVGAGI. Between the trimmed V and J ends, which lost 0 bases and 4 bases, there was a span of 10 bases. This CDR3 has 14 amino acids. This CDR3 is CASSYSRGGYEQYF. CDR3 nucleotide sequence: TGTGCCAGCAGTTACTCGAGAGGGGGGTACGAGCAGTACTTC.

The chain links TRBV30 to TRBJ1-6; TRBD1 aligns across 7 bases. The length of the CDR3 is 15 residues. The germline V gene has CDR1 GTSNPN and CDR2 SVGIG (reference sequence). The V gene end was trimmed by 4 bases and the J gene end by 3 bases; junction bases not matched to a gene: 6. For the CDR3, the DNA is TGTGCCTGGACTGCCGGGACAGTCTATAATTCACCCCTCCACTTT. Translation: CAWTAGTVYNSPLHF.

In this sample, this clone turned up a few times. The rearrangement joins TRBV2 to TRBJ1-6, with D uncertain. With 7 bases removed from V and 3 bases from J, the gap between germline ends came to 16 bases. The CDR3 extends over 16 amino acids. Germline values: CDR1 SNHLY, CDR2 FYNNEI. DNA for the CDR3: TGTGCCAGCATTAAGACTGATAACTTCTATAATTCACCCCTCCACTTT. It encodes CASIKTDNFYNSPLHF.

The rearrangement links TRBV4-3 to TRBJ1-6; D perhaps matches TRBD1 (5 bases). The CDR3 spans 20 residues. Germline loops: CDR1 LGHNA, CDR2 YSLEER. Trimming removed 0 bases from V and 8 bases from J, with 26 bases in between. CDR3 amino acids: CASSQEVVGVGDYLDSPLHF. The CDR3 bases are TGCGCCAGCAGCCAAGAAGTCGTGGGGGTCGGCGATTATCTAGATTCACCCCTCCACTTT.

The V gene is TRBV5-1, the J gene TRBJ1-1; possibly TRBD1 for D (5 bases). Per germline, CDR1 SGHRS and CDR2 YFSETQ. The CDR3 has 14 amino acids. Trimming cost V 1 base and J 3 bases, with 10 bases left between them. The CDR3 region has the DNA TGCGCCAGCAGCTTGTTTCCAGGGCACACTGAAGCTTTCTTT. Translation: CASSLFPGHTEAFF.

The chain has TRBV19 and TRBJ2-3; 12 positions match TRBD1. The CDR3 length is 18 residues. Trimming cost V 7 bases and J 3 bases; bases outside gene matches: 14. The germline gives CDR1 LNHDA, CDR2 SQIVND (reference sequence). The CDR3 DNA sequence: TGTGCCAGTACCGACGGGACAGGGGGCGCGAGGAGGACAGATACGCAGTATTTT. Its translation: CASTDGTGGARRTDTQYF.

This clone was picked up a small number of times. V gene TRBV14 combines with J gene TRBJ2-7; maybe TRBD1 (6 bases). V lost 3 bases and J lost 6, with 15 bases in between. The CDR3 contains 14 residues. From germline, CDR1 is SGHDN and CDR2 FVKESK. The chain's CDR3 is CASSQLGARSEQYF. CDR3 sequence (DNA): TGTGCCAGCAGCCAGTTGGGGGCAAGGTCCGAGCAGTACTTC.

This clone was recorded only once. The chain joins TRBV7-8 to TRBJ2-1, with TRBD1 matching over 7 bases. The trim removed 5 bases at V and 11 bases at J, leaving 18 bases unmatched. The CDR3 extends over 16 amino acids. Per germline, CDR1 SGHVS and CDR2 FQNEAQ. CDR3 bases: TGTGCCAGCAGCCCGGCGCGGACAGGCCCCCAGTGGCAGCAGTTCTTC. Translation: CASSPARTGPQWQQFF.

CDR3 sequence: CASRLWGAGEQYF. The CDR3 coding sequence is TGTGCCAGCAGGTTGTGGGGGGCCGGCGAGCAGTACTTC. V gene TRBV5-4 combines with J gene TRBJ2-7, with D perhaps given as TRBD1 or TRBD2 (6 bases each). V was cut by 5 bases and J by 6 bases, with 15 bases left in between. The germline V gene has CDR1 SGHNT and CDR2 YYREEE (reference sequence). The CDR3 consists of 13 residues.

CDR3 loop: CASSPPTSFGYTF. The CDR3 region has the DNA TGTGCCAGCTCACCTCCGACAAGTTTCGGCTACACCTTC. The chain recombines TRBV18 with TRBJ1-2; no definite D call. The CDR3 sequence is 13 residues long. V lost 3 bases, J lost 8 bases, and 13 bases lay in between. From germline, CDR1 is KGHSH and CDR2 LQKENI. The variable domain in full, with the rest retrieved from reference TRBV18 and TRBJ1-2, is NAGVMQNPRHLVRRRGQEARLRCSPMKGHSHVYWYRQLPEEGLKFMVYLQKENIIDESGMPKERFSAEFPKEGPSILRIQQVVRGDSAAYFCASSPPTSFGYTFGSGTRLTVV.

The chain employs TRBV7-9 and TRBJ2-2; 7 bases are shared with TRBD1. The CDR3 covers 16 residues. The V gene's germline CDR1 is SEHNR and CDR2 FQNEAQ (reference sequence). V lost 7 bases, J lost 1 base, and 9 bases stayed unmatched. The CDR3 loop reads CASTPLGGRNTGELFF. The CDR3 bases are TGTGCCAGCACCCCATTAGGGGGCAGGAACACCGGGGAGCTGTTTTTT. The full variable domain, with the rest looked up from reference TRBV7-9 and TRBJ2-2, is DTGVSQNPRHKITKRGQNVTFRCDPISEHNRLYWYRQTLGQGPEFLTYFQNEAQLEKSRLLSDRFSAERPKGSFSTLEIQRTEQGDSAMYLCASTPLGGRNTGELFFGEGSRLTVL.